This T cell receptor (beta chain) is drawn from a study of T cell clonotyping in hematopoietic cell transplantation. At the level of the study: Pretransplant recipient samples were taken after cytoreduction. General study findings and limits: Pathologically expanded recipient clonotypes increased progressively from day 30 to day 180 as diversity fell.

The repertoire was sequenced with immunoSEQ multiplex PCR; TCRdb's copy has only in-frame clones and lacks some. The table shows some 30,000 clones, with approximately 80% occurring only once. This clone has only one observation. Its antigen is as yet unknown. This CDR3 region has 14 residues. V was shortened by 1 base and J by 2 bases, with 9 bases between the two germline ends. Looked up from germline, CDR1 is SGHRS and CDR2 is YFSETQ. Time point in this sample: recipient sample about 28 days before transplant, after cytoreduction. This rearrangement joins TRBV5-1 to TRBJ1-2, with D perhaps matching TRBD1 (5 bases). The receptor was derived from a woman aged 25 to 45 with chronic myeloid leukemia. Some clones in this sample may be carry-over from other donors' samples. Here the sequenced sample was peripheral blood mononuclear cells, taken before stem cell transplant. Written as DNA, the CDR3 is TGCGCCAGCAGCTTGCTAGACAGAAACTATGGCTACACCTTC. Its translation is CASSLLDRNYGYTF.